This paragraph reports one T cell receptor (beta chain). These data come from a study of shared clonotypes between healthy human individuals. Some clones are missing from TCRdb's copy, which holds only in-frame ones; the method was immunoSEQ multiplex PCR. Found here are 450,000 to 700,000 clones, around 95% of them singletons; the top ten hold 0.09% to 0.13%. The naive CD8 fraction comprised CD45RO-negative cells positively selected for CCR7 and excluded terminally differentiated effector memory CD45RA+ cells. Trimming shortened V by 0 bases and J by 5 bases, and 12 bases separated the two germline ends. Looked up from germline, CDR1 is SGHDT and CDR2 is YYEEEE. The CDR3 spans 15 residues.

This receptor was taken from a woman aged 25 to 39 in good health. Material for sequencing was naive CD8+ T cells sorted from blood. This chain joins TRBV5-6 and TRBJ1-5; no firm D call. The CDR3 region is CASSLGGDGYQPQHF. CDR3 DNA sequence: TGTGCCAGCAGCTTGGGCGGGGATGGGTATCAGCCCCAGCATTTT.